Sequencing of this TCR beta chain was carried out in a study of cytomegalovirus exposure and HLA in healthy donors. In the study overall: Ancestry clustering placed roughly 86% of a few hundred genotyped donors in the Caucasian-associated cluster. Study results and caveats: Roughly uniform sequencing depth across donors was assumed, possibly incorrectly. What a later analysis showed was that several of the most significant clusters appeared linked to common viral pathogens.

This clone came up a few times. Its specificity is not known. This PCR relied on a set of 60 Vbeta primers and 13 Jbeta primers. Assay used: immunoSEQ multiplex PCR; TCRdb lists only in-frame clones, some missing. The sample has approximately 30,000 clones; 65% are singletons. The CDR3 loop spans 18 amino acids. Germline V CDR1 and CDR2: SGHRS, YFSETQ. J gave up 3 bases and V 3 bases, and 13 bases lay outside the gene matches. This TCR came from a man between 50 and 59 years old in good health and CMV-seropositive. The chain employs TRBV5-1 and TRBJ2-3; 10 bases line up with TRBD1. Sample: PBMCs. The CDR3 nucleotides are TGCGCCAGCAGCTGGGGACAGGGGCCAACTTTGGGGACAGATACGCAGTATTTT. It codes for CASSWGQGPTLGTDTQYF.